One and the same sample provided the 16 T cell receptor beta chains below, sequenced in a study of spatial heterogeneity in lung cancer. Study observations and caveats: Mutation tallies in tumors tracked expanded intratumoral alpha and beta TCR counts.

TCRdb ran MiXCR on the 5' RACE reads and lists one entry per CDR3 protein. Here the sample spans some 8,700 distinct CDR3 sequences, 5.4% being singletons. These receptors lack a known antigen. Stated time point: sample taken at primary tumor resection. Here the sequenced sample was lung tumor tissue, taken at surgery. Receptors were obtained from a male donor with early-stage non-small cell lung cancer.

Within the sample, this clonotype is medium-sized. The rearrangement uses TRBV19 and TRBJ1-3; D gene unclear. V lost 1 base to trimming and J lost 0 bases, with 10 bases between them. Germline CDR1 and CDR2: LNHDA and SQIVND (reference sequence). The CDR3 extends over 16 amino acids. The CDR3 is CASSIALTFSGNTIYF. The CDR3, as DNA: TGTGCCAGTAGTATAGCGCTAACGTTCTCTGGAAACACCATATATTTT.

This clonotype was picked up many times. CDR3 bases: TGTGCCAGCACCTGGGCCCCGGGGGGCTCTGGGAATACGCAGTATTTT. As protein: CASTWAPGGSGNTQYF. The rearrangement uses TRBV7-6 and TRBJ2-3; possible D gene TRBD2, 7 bases. CDR3 size: 16 residues. Germline assignment: CDR1 SGHVS and CDR2 FNYEAQ. V was trimmed by 7 bases and J by 7 bases, leaving 24 bases between them.

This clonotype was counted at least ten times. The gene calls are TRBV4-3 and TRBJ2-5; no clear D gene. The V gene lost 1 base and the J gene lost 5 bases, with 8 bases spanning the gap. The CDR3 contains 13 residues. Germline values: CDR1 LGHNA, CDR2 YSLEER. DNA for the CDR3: TGCGCCAGCAGCCAAGTGGAAGGGGAGACCCAGTACTTC. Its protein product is CASSQVEGETQYF.

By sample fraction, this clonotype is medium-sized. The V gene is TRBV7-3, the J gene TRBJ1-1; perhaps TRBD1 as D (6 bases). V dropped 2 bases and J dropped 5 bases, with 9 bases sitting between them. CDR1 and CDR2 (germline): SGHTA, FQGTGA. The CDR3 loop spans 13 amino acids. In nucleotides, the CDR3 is TGTGCCAGCAGCTTACAGGGGCGGACTGAAGCTTTCTTT. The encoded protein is CASSLQGRTEAFF.

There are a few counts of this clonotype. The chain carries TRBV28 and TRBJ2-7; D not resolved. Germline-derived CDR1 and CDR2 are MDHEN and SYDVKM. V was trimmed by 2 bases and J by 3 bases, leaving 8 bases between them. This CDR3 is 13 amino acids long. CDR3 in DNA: TGTGCCAGCAGTTTAGAAGGCGGCTACGAGCAGTACTTC. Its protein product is CASSLEGGYEQYF.

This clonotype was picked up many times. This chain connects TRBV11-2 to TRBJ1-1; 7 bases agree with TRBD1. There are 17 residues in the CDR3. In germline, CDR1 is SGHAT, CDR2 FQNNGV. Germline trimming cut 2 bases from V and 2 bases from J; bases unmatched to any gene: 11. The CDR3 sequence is CASSLNSRTGVNTEAFF. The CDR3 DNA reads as TGTGCCAGCAGCTTAAATTCACGGACAGGAGTTAACACTGAAGCTTTCTTT.

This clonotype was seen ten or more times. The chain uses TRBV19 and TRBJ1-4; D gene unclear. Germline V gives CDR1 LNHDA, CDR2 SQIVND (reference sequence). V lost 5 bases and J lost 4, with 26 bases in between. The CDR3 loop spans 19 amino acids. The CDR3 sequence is CASSPSSRGALLNNEKLFF. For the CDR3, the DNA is TGTGCCAGTAGTCCCTCATCGCGGGGAGCCCTATTAAATAATGAAAAACTGTTTTTT.

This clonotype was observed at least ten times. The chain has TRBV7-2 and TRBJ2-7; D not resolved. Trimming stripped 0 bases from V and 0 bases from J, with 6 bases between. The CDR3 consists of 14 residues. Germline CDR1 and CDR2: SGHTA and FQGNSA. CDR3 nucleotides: TGTGCCAGCAGCTTAGCTCCGGACTCCTACGAGCAGTACTTC. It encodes CASSLAPDSYEQYF.

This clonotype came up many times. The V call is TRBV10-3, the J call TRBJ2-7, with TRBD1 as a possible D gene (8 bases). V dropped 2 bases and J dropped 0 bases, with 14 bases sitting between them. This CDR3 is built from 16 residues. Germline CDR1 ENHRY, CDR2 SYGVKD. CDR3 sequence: CAISEPTGGGSYEQYF. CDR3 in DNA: TGTGCCATCAGTGAGCCAACAGGGGGGGGCTCCTACGAGCAGTACTTC.

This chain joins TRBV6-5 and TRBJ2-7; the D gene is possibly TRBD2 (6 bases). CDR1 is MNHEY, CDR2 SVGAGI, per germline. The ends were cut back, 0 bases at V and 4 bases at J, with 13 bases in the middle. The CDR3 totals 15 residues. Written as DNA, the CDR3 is TGTGCCAGCAGTTACTCGGCGAGGAGGGGATACGAGCAGTACTTC. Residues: CASSYSARRGYEQYF.

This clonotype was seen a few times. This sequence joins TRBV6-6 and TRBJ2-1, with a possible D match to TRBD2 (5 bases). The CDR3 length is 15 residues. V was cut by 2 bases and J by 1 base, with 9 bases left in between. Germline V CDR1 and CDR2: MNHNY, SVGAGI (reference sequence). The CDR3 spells CASSYKSGSYNEQFF. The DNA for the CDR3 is TGTGCCAGCAGTTACAAAAGCGGTTCCTACAATGAGCAGTTCTTC.

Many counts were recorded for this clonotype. The CDR3 coding sequence is TGTGCCAGCAGCTTGGATCCTTCTCTTAGCACAGATACGCAGTATTTT. Its translation is CASSLDPSLSTDTQYF. The rearrangement links TRBV5-4 to TRBJ2-3, with D hard to call. The V end was cut by 0 bases, the J end by 0 bases, with 11 bases between. The germline V gene encodes CDR1 SGHNT and CDR2 YYREEE (reference sequence). The CDR3 extends over 16 amino acids. Supplemented by reference TRBV5-4 and TRBJ2-3, the full variable domain reads ETGVTQSPTHLIKTRGQQVTLRCSSQSGHNTVSWYQQALGQGPQFIFQYYREEENGRGNFPPRFSGLQFPNYSSELNVNALELDDSALYLCASSLDPSLSTDTQYFGPGTRLTVL.

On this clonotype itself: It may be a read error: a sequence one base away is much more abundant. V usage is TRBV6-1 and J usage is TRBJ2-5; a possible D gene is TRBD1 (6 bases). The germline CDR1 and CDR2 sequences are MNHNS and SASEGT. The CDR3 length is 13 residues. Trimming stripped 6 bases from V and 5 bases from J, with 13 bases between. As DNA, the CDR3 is TGTGCCAGCAGACAGGGTCTGGACGAGACCCAGTACTTC. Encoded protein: CASRQGLDETQYF.

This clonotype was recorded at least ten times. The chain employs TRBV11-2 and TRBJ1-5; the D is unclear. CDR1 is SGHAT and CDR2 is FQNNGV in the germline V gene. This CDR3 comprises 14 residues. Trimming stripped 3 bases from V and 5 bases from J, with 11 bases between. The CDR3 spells CASSFDRGDQPQHF. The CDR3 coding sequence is TGTGCCAGCAGCTTTGATCGGGGTGATCAGCCCCAGCATTTT.

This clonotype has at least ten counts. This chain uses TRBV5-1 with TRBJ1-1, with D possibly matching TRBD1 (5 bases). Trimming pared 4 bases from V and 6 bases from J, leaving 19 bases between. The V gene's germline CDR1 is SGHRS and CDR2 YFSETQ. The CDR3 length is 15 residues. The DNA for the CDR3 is TGCGCCAGCAGCCAAGGTGGAGGGGAGTCCCCTGAAGCTTTCTTT. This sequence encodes CASSQGGGESPEAFF.

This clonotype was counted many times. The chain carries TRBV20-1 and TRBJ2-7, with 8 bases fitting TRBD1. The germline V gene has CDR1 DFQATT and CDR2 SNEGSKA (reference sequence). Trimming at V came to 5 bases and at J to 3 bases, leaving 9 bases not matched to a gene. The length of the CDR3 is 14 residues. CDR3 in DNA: TGCAGTGCTCATCGGGACAGGATAAACTACGAGCAGTACTTC. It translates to CSAHRDRINYEQYF.